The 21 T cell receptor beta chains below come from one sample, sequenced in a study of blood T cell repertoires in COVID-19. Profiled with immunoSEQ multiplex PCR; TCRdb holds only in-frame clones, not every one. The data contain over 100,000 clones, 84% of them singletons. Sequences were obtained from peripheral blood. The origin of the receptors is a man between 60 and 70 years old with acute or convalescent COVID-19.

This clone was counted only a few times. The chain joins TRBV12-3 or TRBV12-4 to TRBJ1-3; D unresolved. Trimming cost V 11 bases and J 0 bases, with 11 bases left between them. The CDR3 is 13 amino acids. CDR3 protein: CAAGGSSGNTIYF. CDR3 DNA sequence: TGTGCCGCTGGAGGGTCCTCTGGAAACACCATATATTTT.

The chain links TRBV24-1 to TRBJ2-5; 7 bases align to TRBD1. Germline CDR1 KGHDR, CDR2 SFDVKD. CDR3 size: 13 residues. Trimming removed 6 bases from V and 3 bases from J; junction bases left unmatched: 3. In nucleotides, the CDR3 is TGTGCCACCAGTCAAACAGGGGAAGAGACCCAGTACTTC. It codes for CATSQTGEETQYF.

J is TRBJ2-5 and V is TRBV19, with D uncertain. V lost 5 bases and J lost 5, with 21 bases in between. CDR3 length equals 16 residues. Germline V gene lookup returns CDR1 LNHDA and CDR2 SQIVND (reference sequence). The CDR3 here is CASSLARTLVSETQYF. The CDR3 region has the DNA TGTGCCAGTAGTCTGGCCCGAACTCTAGTTTCGGAGACCCAGTACTTC.

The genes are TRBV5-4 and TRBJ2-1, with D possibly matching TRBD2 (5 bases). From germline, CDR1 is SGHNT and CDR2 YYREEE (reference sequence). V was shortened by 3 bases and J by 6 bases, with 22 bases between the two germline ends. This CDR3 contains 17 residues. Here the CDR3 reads CASSSGSGSLTFNEQFF. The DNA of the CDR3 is TGTGCCAGCAGCTCGGGGTCGGGCAGTCTCACGTTCAATGAGCAGTTCTTC. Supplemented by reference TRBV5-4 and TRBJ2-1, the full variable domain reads ETGVTQSPTHLIKTRGQQVTLRCSSQSGHNTVSWYQQALGQGPQFIFQYYREEENGRGNFPPRFSGLQFPNYSSELNVNALELDDSALYLCASSSGSGSLTFNEQFFGPGTRLTVL.

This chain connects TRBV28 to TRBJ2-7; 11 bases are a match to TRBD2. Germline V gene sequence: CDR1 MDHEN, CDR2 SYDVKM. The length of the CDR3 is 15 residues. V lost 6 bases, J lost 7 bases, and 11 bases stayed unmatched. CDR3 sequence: CASRPGTSGDREQYF. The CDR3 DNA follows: TGTGCCAGCAGACCCGGGACTAGCGGTGACCGAGAGCAGTACTTC.

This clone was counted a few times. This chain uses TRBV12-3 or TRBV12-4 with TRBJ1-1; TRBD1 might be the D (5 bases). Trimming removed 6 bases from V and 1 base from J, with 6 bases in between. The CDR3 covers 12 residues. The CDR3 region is CASRQGNTEAFF. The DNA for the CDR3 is TGTGCCAGCAGGCAGGGGAACACTGAAGCTTTCTTT.

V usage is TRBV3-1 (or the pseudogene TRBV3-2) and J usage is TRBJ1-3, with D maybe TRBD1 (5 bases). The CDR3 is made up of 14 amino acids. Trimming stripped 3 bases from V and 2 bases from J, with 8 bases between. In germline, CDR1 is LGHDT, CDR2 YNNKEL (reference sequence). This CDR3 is CASSQGGTGNTIYF. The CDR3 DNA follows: TGTGCCAGCAGCCAGGGGGGAACTGGAAACACCATATATTTT.

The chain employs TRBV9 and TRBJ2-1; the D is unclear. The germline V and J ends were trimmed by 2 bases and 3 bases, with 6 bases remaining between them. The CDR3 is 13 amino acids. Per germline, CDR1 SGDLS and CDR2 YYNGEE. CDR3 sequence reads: CASSVDIYNEQFF. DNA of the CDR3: TGTGCCAGCAGCGTCGACATCTACAATGAGCAGTTCTTC.

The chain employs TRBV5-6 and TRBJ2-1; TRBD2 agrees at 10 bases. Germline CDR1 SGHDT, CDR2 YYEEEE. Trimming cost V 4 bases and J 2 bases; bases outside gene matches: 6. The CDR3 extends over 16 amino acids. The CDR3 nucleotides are TGTGCCAGCAGCCATTTAGCGGGAGGCGCCTACAATGAGCAGTTCTTC. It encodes CASSHLAGGAYNEQFF. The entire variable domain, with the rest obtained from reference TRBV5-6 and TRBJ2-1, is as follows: DAGVTQSPTHLIKTRGQQVTLRCSPKSGHDTVSWYQQALGQGPQFIFQYYEEEERQRGNFPDRFSGHQFPNYSSELNVNALLLGDSALYLCASSHLAGGAYNEQFFGPGTRLTVL.

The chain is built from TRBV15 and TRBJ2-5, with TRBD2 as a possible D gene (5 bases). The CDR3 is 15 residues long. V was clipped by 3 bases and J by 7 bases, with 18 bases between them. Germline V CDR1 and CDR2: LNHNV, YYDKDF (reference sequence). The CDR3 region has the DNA TGTGCCACCAGCAGCGAGGGTGGCAGTAGAGTGACCCAGTACTTC. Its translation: CATSSEGGSRVTQYF.

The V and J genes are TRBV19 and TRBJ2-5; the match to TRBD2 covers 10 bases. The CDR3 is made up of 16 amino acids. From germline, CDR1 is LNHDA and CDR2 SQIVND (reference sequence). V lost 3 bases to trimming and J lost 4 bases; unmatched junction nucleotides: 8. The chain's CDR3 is CASSISLAGTSETQYF. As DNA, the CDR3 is TGTGCCAGTAGTATTTCACTAGCGGGAACGTCAGAGACCCAGTACTTC.

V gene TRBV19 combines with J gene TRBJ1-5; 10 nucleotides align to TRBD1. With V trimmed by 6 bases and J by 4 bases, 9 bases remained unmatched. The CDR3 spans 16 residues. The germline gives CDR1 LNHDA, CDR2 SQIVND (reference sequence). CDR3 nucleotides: TGTGCCAGTAGAGGACAGGGGGTGAAAGGGAATCAGCCCCAGCATTTT. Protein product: CASRGQGVKGNQPQHF. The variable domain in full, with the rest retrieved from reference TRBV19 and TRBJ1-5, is DGGITQSPKYLFRKEGQNVTLSCEQNLNHDAMYWYRQDPGQGLRLIYYSQIVNDFQKGDIAEGYSVSREKKESFPLTVTSAQKNPTAFYLCASRGQGVKGNQPQHFGDGTRLSIL.

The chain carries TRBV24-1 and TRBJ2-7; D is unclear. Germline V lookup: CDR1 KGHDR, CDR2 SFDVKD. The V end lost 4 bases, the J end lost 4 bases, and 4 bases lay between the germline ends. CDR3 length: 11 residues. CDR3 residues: CATSDLYEQYF. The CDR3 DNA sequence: TGTGCCACCAGTGACTTATACGAGCAGTACTTC.

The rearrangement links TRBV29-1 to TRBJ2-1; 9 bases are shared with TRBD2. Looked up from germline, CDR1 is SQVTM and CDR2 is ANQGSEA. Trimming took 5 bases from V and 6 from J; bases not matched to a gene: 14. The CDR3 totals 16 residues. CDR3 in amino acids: CSVRRGAGGEANEQFF. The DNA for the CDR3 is TGCAGCGTTCGACGTGGAGCGGGAGGAGAAGCCAATGAGCAGTTCTTC.

The CDR3 DNA sequence: TGTGCCAGCAGTTTTGGAAGGGGGTACACCATATATTTT. It yields the protein CASSFGRGYTIYF. This chain joins TRBV27 and TRBJ1-3, with a possible D match to TRBD1 (6 bases). CDR1 is MNHEY and CDR2 is SMNVEV in the germline V gene (reference sequence). The V end was cut by 3 bases, the J end by 8 bases, with 11 bases between. This CDR3 is 13 amino acids long.

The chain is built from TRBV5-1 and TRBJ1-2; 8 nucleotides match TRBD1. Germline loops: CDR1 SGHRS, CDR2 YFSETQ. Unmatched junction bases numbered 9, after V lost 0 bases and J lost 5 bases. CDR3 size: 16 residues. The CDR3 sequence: CASSLELAGTGYGYTF. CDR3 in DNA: TGCGCCAGCAGCTTGGAATTGGCCGGGACAGGTTATGGCTACACCTTC. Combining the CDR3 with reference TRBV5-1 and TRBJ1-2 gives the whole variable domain KAGVTQTPRYLIKTRGQQVTLSCSPISGHRSVSWYQQTPGQGLQFLFEYFSETQRNKGNFPGRFSGRQFSNSRSEMNVSTLELGDSALYLCASSLELAGTGYGYTFGSGTRLTVV.

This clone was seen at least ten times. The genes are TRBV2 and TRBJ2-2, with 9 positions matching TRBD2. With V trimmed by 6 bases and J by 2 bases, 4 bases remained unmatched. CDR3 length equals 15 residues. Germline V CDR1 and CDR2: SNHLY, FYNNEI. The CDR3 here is CASSGLARNTGELFF. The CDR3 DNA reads TGTGCCAGCAGCGGACTAGCGCGAAACACCGGGGAGCTGTTTTTT.

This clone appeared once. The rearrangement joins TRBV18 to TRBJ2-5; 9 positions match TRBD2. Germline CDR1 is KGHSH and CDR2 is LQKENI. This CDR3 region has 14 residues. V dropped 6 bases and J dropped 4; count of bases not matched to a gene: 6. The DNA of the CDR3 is TGTGCCAGCTCGACGGCTAGCGGGGTAGAGACCCAGTACTTC. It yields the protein CASSTASGVETQYF.

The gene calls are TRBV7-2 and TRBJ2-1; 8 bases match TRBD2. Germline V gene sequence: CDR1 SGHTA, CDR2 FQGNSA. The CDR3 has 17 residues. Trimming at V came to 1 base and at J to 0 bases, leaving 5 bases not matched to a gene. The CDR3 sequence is CASSLVQLADSYNEQFF. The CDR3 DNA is TGTGCCAGCAGCTTAGTTCAACTAGCGGACTCCTACAATGAGCAGTTCTTC. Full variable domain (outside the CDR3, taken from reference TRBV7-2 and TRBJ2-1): GAGVSQSPSNKVTEKGKDVELRCDPISGHTALYWYRQSLGQGLEFLIYFQGNSAPDKSGLPSDRFSAERTGGSVSTLTIQRTQQEDSAVYLCASSLVQLADSYNEQFFGPGTRLTVL.

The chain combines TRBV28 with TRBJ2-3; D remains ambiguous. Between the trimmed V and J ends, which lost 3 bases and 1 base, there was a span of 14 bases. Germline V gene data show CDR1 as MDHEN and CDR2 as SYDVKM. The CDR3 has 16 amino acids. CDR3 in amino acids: CASSLPVGAGTDTQYF. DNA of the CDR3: TGTGCCAGCAGTTTGCCTGTGGGTGCGGGCACAGATACGCAGTATTTT.

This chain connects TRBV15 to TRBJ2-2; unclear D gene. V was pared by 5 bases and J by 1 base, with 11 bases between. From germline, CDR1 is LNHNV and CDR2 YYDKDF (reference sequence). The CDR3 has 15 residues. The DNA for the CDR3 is TGTGCCACCAGCGGCCACCCTCAGAACACCGGGGAGCTGTTTTTT. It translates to CATSGHPQNTGELFF.